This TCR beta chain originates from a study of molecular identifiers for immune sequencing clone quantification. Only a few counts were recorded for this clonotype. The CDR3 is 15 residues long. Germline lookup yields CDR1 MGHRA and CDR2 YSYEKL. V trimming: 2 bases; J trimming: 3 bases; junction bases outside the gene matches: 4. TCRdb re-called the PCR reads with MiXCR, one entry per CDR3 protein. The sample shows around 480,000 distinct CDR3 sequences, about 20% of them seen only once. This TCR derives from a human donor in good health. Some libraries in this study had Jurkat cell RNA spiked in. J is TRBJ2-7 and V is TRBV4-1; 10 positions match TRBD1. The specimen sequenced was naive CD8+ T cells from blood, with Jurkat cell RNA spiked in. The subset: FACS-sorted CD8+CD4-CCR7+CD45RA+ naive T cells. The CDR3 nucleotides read TGCGCCAGCAGCCAAAAGCGGACAGGGGGCTACGAGCAGTACTTC. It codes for CASSQKRTGGYEQYF.